The clone carrying this T cell receptor beta chain was seen at least ten times. The antigen is not known. The authors incorporated unique molecular identifiers into the TCR beta cDNA libraries. MiXCR, run by TCRdb on the PCR reads, gives a single entry per CDR3 protein. The table includes just over 250,000 distinct CDR3 sequences, 36% detected once. This sample stems from a study of post-analysis software for immune sequencing data. Deletions cut 2 bases from V and 0 bases from J, with 10 bases between. From germline, CDR1 is DFQATT and CDR2 SNEGSKA (reference sequence). The CDR3 is 14 residues long. Study-level points and caveats: The five TRBV segments detected at higher frequency in patients than in controls included TRBV5-6, TRBV5-1 and TRBV20-1.

The chain links TRBV20-1 to TRBJ1-1; D may be TRBD1 (5 bases). The clonotype was recovered from a girl aged 5-17 years with multiple sclerosis. The sequencing input was blood. The CDR3 region has the DNA TGCAGTGCTAGACTAGACAGAGTGAACACTGAAGCTTTCTTT. Protein: CSARLDRVNTEAFF.